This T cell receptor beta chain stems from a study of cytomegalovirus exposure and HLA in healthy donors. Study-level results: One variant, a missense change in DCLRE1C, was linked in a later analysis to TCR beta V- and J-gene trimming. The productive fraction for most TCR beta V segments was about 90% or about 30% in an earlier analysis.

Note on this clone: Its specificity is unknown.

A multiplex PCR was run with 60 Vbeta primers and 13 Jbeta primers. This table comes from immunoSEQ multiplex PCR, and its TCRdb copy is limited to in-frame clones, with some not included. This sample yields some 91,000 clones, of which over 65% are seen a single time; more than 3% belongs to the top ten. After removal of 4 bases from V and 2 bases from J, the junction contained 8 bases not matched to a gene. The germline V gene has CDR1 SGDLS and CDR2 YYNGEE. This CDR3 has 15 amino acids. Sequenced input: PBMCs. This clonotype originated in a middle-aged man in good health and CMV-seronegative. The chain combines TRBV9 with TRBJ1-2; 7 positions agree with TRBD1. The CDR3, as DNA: TGTGCCAGCAGCCCCGGACAGGAGCGGAACTATGGCTACACCTTC. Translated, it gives CASSPGQERNYGYTF.